Each of the 31 T cell receptor beta chains below was sequenced from the same sample in a study of blood T cell repertoires in COVID-19. Measured with immunoSEQ multiplex PCR; TCRdb has only the in-frame clones, and not every one. Here the sample spans around 200,000 clones, 85% to 90% being singletons. The sample taken for sequencing was peripheral blood. These receptors were collected from a man between 18 and 29 years old with active or convalescent COVID-19.

This sequence joins TRBV28 and TRBJ1-3; 7 bases match TRBD1. Germline values: CDR1 MDHEN, CDR2 SYDVKM. The CDR3 is 13 amino acids. The junction had 5 bases not matched to a gene; V was cut back by 4 bases and J by 8 bases. The CDR3 protein is CASSWTGGHTIYF. As DNA, the CDR3 is TGTGCCAGCAGTTGGACAGGAGGTCACACCATATATTTT.

In DNA, the CDR3 is TGTGCCAGCAGCTTAGGCGGGCGGGAGAGTAGCGAGCAGTACTTC. It translates to CASSLGGRESSEQYF. The chain carries TRBV7-9 and TRBJ2-7; 7 positions match TRBD2. The CDR3 extends over 15 amino acids. J was trimmed by 6 bases and V by 1 base; bases with no gene match: 9. The V gene's germline CDR1 is SEHNR and CDR2 FQNEAQ (reference sequence). Using reference TRBV7-9 and TRBJ2-7 for the parts outside the CDR3, the full variable domain is DTGVSQNPRHKITKRGQNVTFRCDPISEHNRLYWYRQTLGQGPEFLTYFQNEAQLEKSRLLSDRFSAERPKGSFSTLEIQRTEQGDSAMYLCASSLGGRESSEQYFGPGTRLTVT.

This clone has just a few counts. This chain joins TRBV29-1 and TRBJ2-7; TRBD1 matches at 9 bases. This CDR3 is 12 amino acids long. Germline values: CDR1 SQVTM, CDR2 ANQGSEA. J gave up 3 bases and V 4 bases, and 1 base lay outside the gene matches. CDR3 protein: CSVGDRDYEQYV. Here the CDR3 DNA reads TGCAGCGTTGGGGACAGGGACTACGAGCAGTACGTC.

This chain joins TRBV10-3 and TRBJ1-2; tentative D call: TRBD1 (5 bases). Germline values: CDR1 ENHRY, CDR2 SYGVKD. This CDR3 has 14 residues. Trimming removed 7 bases from V and 5 bases from J, with 17 bases in between. CDR3 in amino acids: CAIKSHPGLYGYTF. The DNA of the CDR3 is TGTGCCATCAAAAGCCACCCGGGACTTTATGGCTACACCTTC.

The chain is built from TRBV29-1 and TRBJ1-2; TRBD1 might be the D (6 bases). Trimming took off 1 base at V and 6 bases at J, with 9 bases between the two ends. There are 12 residues in the CDR3. Germline CDR1 reads SQVTM; CDR2 reads ANQGSEA. In DNA form, the CDR3 reads TGCAGCGTTGAAGGCGGGGGCGATGGCTACACCTTC. Its protein product is CSVEGGGDGYTF.

The J gene is TRBJ2-1, the V gene TRBV30; 10 bases match TRBD1. The CDR3 has 13 amino acids. The J segment lost 6 bases and the V segment lost 2 bases, leaving 1 base of the junction unmatched. The germline CDR1 and CDR2 sequences are GTSNPN and SVGIG (reference sequence). The CDR3 loop reads CAWSRTGGNEQFF. CDR3 DNA sequence: TGTGCCTGGAGTAGGACAGGGGGCAATGAGCAGTTCTTC.

V and J are TRBV27 and TRBJ1-1; a possible D gene is TRBD1 (6 bases). Trimming took off 6 bases at V and 1 base at J, with 12 bases between the two ends. Per germline, CDR1 MNHEY and CDR2 SMNVEV (reference sequence). The CDR3 spans 14 residues. The CDR3 reads CASSSDRWNTEAFF. The CDR3, as DNA: TGTGCCAGCAGCTCTGACAGGTGGAACACTGAAGCTTTCTTT.

This chain joins TRBV7-2 and TRBJ1-2; D call uncertain. The V gene's germline CDR1 is SGHTA and CDR2 FQGNSA. This CDR3 comprises 13 residues. The germline V and J ends were trimmed by 5 bases and 2 bases, with 9 bases remaining between them. CDR3 coding DNA: TGTGCCAGCAGCCCCACAGAGAACTATGGCTACACCTTC. It translates to CASSPTENYGYTF.

The genes are TRBV6-1 and TRBJ1-2, with a weak D call TRBD1 (5 bases). Trimming removed 3 bases at V and 1 base at J, with 15 bases between. The CDR3 is 16 residues long. The germline V gene encodes CDR1 MNHNS and CDR2 SASEGT. Here the CDR3 reads CASSDPPGLNNYGYTF. Written as DNA, the CDR3 is TGTGCCAGCAGTGACCCCCCGGGACTTAATAACTATGGCTACACCTTC.

This clone has a single count. Here the CDR3 reads CASSPQTGSGELFF. CDR3 in DNA: TGTGCCAGCTCACCTCAGACAGGGTCTGGGGAGCTGTTTTTT. V gene TRBV18 combines with J gene TRBJ2-2; the match to TRBD1 covers 7 bases. This CDR3 comprises 14 residues. Per the germline V gene, CDR1 is KGHSH and CDR2 is LQKENI. The V and J ends lost 3 bases and 8 bases, in that order; junction bases with no gene match: 6.

This chain joins TRBV2 and TRBJ1-1, with 7 bases lining up with TRBD1. CDR3 size: 13 residues. Germline values: CDR1 SNHLY, CDR2 FYNNEI. The J segment lost 7 bases and the V segment lost 4 bases, leaving 6 bases of the junction unmatched. The CDR3 sequence: CASSGTGENEAFF. In DNA form, the CDR3 reads TGTGCCAGCAGTGGAACAGGGGAGAATGAAGCTTTCTTT.

The V and J genes are TRBV4-2 and TRBJ2-3; possibly TRBD2 for D (6 bases). There are 14 residues in the CDR3. Deletions cut 0 bases from V and 9 bases from J, with 13 bases between. The germline V gene has CDR1 LGHNA and CDR2 YNFKEQ. The CDR3 reads CASSQDARGGTQYF. The DNA for the CDR3 is TGTGCCAGCAGCCAAGATGCCCGGGGAGGAACGCAGTATTTT.

V is TRBV7-2 and J is TRBJ1-5, with D perhaps matching TRBD1 (6 bases). This CDR3 spans 14 amino acids. Trimming stripped 1 base from V and 4 bases from J, with 8 bases between. Germline V CDR1 and CDR2: SGHTA, FQGNSA. CDR3 in DNA: TGTGCCAGCAGCTTAGGGCAGGGGAATCAGCCCCAGCATTTT. Protein product: CASSLGQGNQPQHF.

V gene TRBV7-9 combines with J gene TRBJ2-3; TRBD2 matches at 11 bases. The J segment lost 4 bases and the V segment lost 5 bases, leaving 8 bases of the junction unmatched. The CDR3 loop spans 16 amino acids. Per germline, CDR1 SEHNR and CDR2 FQNEAQ (reference sequence). The CDR3 DNA reads TGTGCCAGCAGCCCAACTAGCGGGAGAAGGGCAGATACGCAGTATTTT. Amino acids: CASSPTSGRRADTQYF.

The chain is built from TRBV6-1 and TRBJ2-7; D possibly corresponds to TRBD1 (6 bases). Germline assignment: CDR1 MNHNS and CDR2 SASEGT. The V and J ends lost 3 bases and 3 bases respectively, with 15 bases between them. CDR3 length: 15 amino acids. Here the CDR3 DNA reads TGTGCCAGCAGTGAGGCATTGCAGGGGAACTACGAGCAGTACGTC. Its translation is CASSEALQGNYEQYV.

The V call is TRBV11-2, the J call TRBJ2-3; 8 bases line up with TRBD2. From germline, CDR1 is SGHAT and CDR2 FQNNGV. This CDR3 comprises 17 residues. J lost 0 bases, V lost 5 bases, and 10 bases had no gene match. Written as DNA, the CDR3 is TGTGCCAGCAGCGGATACCCGACTAGCGATAGCACAGATACGCAGTATTTT. This gives the protein CASSGYPTSDSTDTQYF.

The chain joins TRBV19 to TRBJ1-5; D is perhaps TRBD1 (5 bases). Germline CDR1 is LNHDA and CDR2 is SQIVND (reference sequence). The CDR3 has 15 residues. With 2 bases removed from V and 4 bases from J, the gap between germline ends came to 12 bases. CDR3 loop: CASSIRRQLNQPQHF. CDR3 in DNA: TGTGCCAGTAGTATACGTAGACAGCTGAATCAGCCCCAGCATTTT. The full variable domain, its missing parts supplied by reference TRBV19 and TRBJ1-5, is DGGITQSPKYLFRKEGQNVTLSCEQNLNHDAMYWYRQDPGQGLRLIYYSQIVNDFQKGDIAEGYSVSREKKESFPLTVTSAQKNPTAFYLCASSIRRQLNQPQHFGDGTRLSIL.

J is TRBJ2-2 and V is TRBV11-2; 8 bases map to TRBD1. J was trimmed by 5 bases and V by 0 bases; bases with no gene match: 11. The CDR3 loop spans 18 amino acids. Germline V gives CDR1 SGHAT, CDR2 FQNNGV. CDR3 sequence: CASSLDLMAGGPTGELFF. CDR3 bases: TGTGCCAGCAGCTTAGATCTAATGGCAGGGGGCCCTACCGGGGAGCTGTTTTTT.

This chain uses TRBV11-2 with TRBJ1-6; TRBD1 matches 8 bases. Germline V gives CDR1 SGHAT, CDR2 FQNNGV. The junction had 17 bases not matched to a gene; V was cut back by 4 bases and J by 9 bases. The CDR3 sequence is 18 residues long. DNA for the CDR3: TGTGCCAGCAGCTCTATAACCCAGGGACAGGAGTTTTTTTCACCCCTCCACTTT. It encodes CASSSITQGQEFFSPLHF.

The rearrangement joins TRBV9 to TRBJ2-7, with 12 bases lining up with TRBD1. CDR1 SGDLS and CDR2 YYNGEE come from the germline V gene. Trimming took 4 bases from V and 3 from J; bases not matched to a gene: 14. This CDR3 is built from 18 residues. The CDR3 protein is CASSQGAEGTGGIYEQYF. In DNA form, the CDR3 reads TGTGCCAGCAGCCAAGGAGCAGAAGGGACAGGGGGCATCTACGAGCAGTACTTC.

As for this clone: Its ends do not fully match the called genes, so a read error is possible. This chain joins TRBV7-7 and TRBJ1-4; D possibly corresponds to TRBD1 (6 bases). Germline assignment: CDR1 SSHAT and CDR2 FNYEAQ (reference sequence). The CDR3 covers 17 residues. The CDR3 sequence: CASSSNTGRATNEKLFF. The CDR3 DNA reads as TGTGCTAGCAGCTCGAATACAGGGCGGGCAACTAATGAAAAACTGTTTTTT.

The chain links TRBV18 to TRBJ1-1, with no clear D. Germline V gives CDR1 KGHSH, CDR2 LQKENI. The CDR3 runs to 16 residues. Trimming stripped 3 bases from V and 5 bases from J, with 19 bases between. CDR3 residues: CASSPTSSGVGTEAFF. The CDR3, as DNA: TGTGCCAGCTCACCCACAAGTTCCGGGGTAGGAACTGAAGCTTTCTTT. Based on the CDR3 plus reference TRBV18 and TRBJ1-1, the full variable domain is NAGVMQNPRHLVRRRGQEARLRCSPMKGHSHVYWYRQLPEEGLKFMVYLQKENIIDESGMPKERFSAEFPKEGPSILRIQQVVRGDSAAYFCASSPTSSGVGTEAFFGQGTRLTVV.

The rearrangement links TRBV15 to TRBJ2-1, with TRBD1 matching 10 bases. After removal of 3 bases from V and 4 bases from J, the junction contained 6 bases not matched to a gene. Germline V gives CDR1 LNHNV, CDR2 YYDKDF (reference sequence). The CDR3 loop spans 16 amino acids. The CDR3 loop reads CATSRAGTGDYNEQFF. The DNA for the CDR3 is TGTGCCACCAGCAGGGCCGGGACAGGGGATTACAATGAGCAGTTCTTC.

The chain couples TRBV7-2 to TRBJ1-1; 7 bases align to TRBD1. The germline gives CDR1 SGHTA, CDR2 FQGNSA. With 5 bases clipped from V and 2 bases from J, the junction kept 5 bases outside the gene matches. The CDR3 has 14 residues. The CDR3 protein is CASSRDSSNTEAFF. In DNA form, the CDR3 reads TGTGCCAGCAGCCGGGACAGCTCTAACACTGAAGCTTTCTTT.

This chain connects TRBV6-4 to TRBJ1-1; 8 bases match TRBD1. The CDR3 loop spans 16 amino acids. With 6 bases clipped from V and 5 bases from J, the junction kept 14 bases outside the gene matches. Germline V gene data show CDR1 as MRHNA and CDR2 as SNTAGT. The CDR3 protein is CASRNLRQGTKTEAFF. In nucleotides, the CDR3 is TGTGCCAGCAGAAACTTAAGACAGGGGACGAAGACTGAAGCTTTCTTT.

This chain connects TRBV7-9 to TRBJ2-1; 9 bases match TRBD2. The CDR3 is 16 amino acids. Germline V CDR1 and CDR2: SEHNR, FQNEAQ (reference sequence). V lost 2 bases and J lost 4; bases outside the gene matches: 6. The CDR3 region is CASSLTAGGHYNEQFF. CDR3 DNA: TGTGCCAGCAGCTTAACAGCGGGAGGACATTACAATGAGCAGTTCTTC.

The V and J genes are TRBV9 and TRBJ2-1; D perhaps matches TRBD2 (5 bases). The germline gives CDR1 SGDLS, CDR2 YYNGEE. The germline V and J ends were trimmed by 5 bases and 0 bases, with 9 bases remaining between them. CDR3 length: 14 amino acids. CDR3 amino acids: CASRGTSSYNEQFF. In nucleotides, the CDR3 is TGTGCCAGCAGAGGTACTAGCTCCTACAATGAGCAGTTCTTC.

The rearrangement uses TRBV4-1 and TRBJ1-1; no definite D call. The germline V gene encodes CDR1 MGHRA and CDR2 YSYEKL. Trimming removed 1 base from V and 5 bases from J, with 5 bases in between. The CDR3 is made up of 12 amino acids. CDR3: CASSQGTTEAFF. CDR3 in DNA: TGCGCCAGCAGCCAAGGTACTACTGAAGCTTTCTTT.

The chain employs TRBV11-3 and TRBJ2-7; 13 bases fit TRBD2. V was pared by 3 bases and J by 7 bases, with 9 bases of the junction left unmatched. Per germline, CDR1 SGHNT and CDR2 YENEEA. The CDR3 runs 16 residues. The CDR3 protein is CASSFGTSGMEWEQYF. The CDR3 nucleotides are TGTGCCAGCAGCTTCGGGACTAGCGGGATGGAGTGGGAGCAGTACTTC.

This sequence joins TRBV6-1 and TRBJ1-6, with unresolved D. Germline V gene data show CDR1 as MNHNS and CDR2 as SASEGT. Trimming shortened V by 3 bases and J by 4 bases, and 4 bases separated the two germline ends. CDR3 length: 13 amino acids. CDR3 nucleotides: TGTGCCAGCAGTGATCGGTATAATTCACCCCTCCACTTT. Translation gives CASSDRYNSPLHF.

The rearrangement uses TRBV5-5 and TRBJ2-1; TRBD1 aligns across 8 bases. CDR1 is SGHKS, CDR2 YYEKEE, per germline (reference sequence). Losses at the gene ends were 0 bases for V and 6 bases for J; bases not matched to a gene: 5. This CDR3 has 15 amino acids. For the CDR3, the DNA is TGTGCCAGCAGCTTGGTGCAGGGACAGGTCAATGAGCAGTTCTTC. Protein sequence: CASSLVQGQVNEQFF.